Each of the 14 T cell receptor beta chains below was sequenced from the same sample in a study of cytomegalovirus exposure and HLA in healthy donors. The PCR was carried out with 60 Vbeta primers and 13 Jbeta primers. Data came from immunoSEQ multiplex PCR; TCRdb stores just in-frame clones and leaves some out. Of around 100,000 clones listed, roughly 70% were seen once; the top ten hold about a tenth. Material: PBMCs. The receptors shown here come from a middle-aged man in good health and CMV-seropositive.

In nucleotides, the CDR3 is TGCGCCAGCAGCTTGCTCGCGACTAACTATGGCTACACCTTC. Translated, it gives CASSLLATNYGYTF. V and J are TRBV5-1 and TRBJ1-2; no reliable D call. Germline V lookup: CDR1 SGHRS, CDR2 YFSETQ. V was shortened by 1 base and J by 0 bases, with 7 bases between the two germline ends. This CDR3 region has 14 residues.

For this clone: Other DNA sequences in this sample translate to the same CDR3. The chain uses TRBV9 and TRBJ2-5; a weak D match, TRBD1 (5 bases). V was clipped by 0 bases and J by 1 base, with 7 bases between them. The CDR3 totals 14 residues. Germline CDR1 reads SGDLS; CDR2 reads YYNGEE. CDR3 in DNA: TGTGCCAGCAGCGTAGGTGACAGCCAAGAGACCCAGTACTTC. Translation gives CASSVGDSQETQYF.

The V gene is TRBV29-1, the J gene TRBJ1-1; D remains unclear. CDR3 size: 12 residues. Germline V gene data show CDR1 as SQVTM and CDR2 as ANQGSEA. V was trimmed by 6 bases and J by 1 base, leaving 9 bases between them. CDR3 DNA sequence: TGCAGCGTCAAAGAGGGGAACACTGAAGCTTTCTTT. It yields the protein CSVKEGNTEAFF.

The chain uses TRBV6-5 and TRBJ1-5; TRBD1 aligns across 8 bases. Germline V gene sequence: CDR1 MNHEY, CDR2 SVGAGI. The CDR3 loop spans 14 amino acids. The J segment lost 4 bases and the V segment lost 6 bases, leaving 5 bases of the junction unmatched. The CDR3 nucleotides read TGTGCCAGCAGAGGACAGGGAAGGAATCAGCCCCAGCATTTT. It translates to CASRGQGRNQPQHF.

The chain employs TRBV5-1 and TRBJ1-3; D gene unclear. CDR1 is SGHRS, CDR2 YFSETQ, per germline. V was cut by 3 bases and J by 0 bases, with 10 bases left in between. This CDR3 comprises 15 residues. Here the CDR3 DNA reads TGCGCCAGCAGCTCAGGACTGACCTCTGGAAACACCATATATTTT. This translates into CASSSGLTSGNTIYF.

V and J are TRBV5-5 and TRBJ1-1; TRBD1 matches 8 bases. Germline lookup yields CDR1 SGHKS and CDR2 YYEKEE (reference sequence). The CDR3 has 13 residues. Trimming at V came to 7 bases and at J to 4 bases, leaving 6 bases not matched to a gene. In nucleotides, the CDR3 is TGTGCCAGCCGCAGGGGGCGGAGCACTGAAGCTTTCTTT. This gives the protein CASRRGRSTEAFF.

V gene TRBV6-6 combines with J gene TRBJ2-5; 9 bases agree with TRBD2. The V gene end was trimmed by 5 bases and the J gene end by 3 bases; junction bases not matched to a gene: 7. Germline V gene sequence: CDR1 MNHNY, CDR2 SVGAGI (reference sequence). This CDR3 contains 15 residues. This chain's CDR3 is CASSGLTSGEETQYF. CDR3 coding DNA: TGTGCCAGCAGTGGGCTGACTAGCGGTGAAGAGACCCAGTACTTC.

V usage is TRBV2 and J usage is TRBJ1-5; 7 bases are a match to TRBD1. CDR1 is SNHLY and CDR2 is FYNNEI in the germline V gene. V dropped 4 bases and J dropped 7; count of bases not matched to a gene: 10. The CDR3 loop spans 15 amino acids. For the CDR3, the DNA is TGTGCCAGCAGTGGGCCCCGACAGGGCGACCAGCCCCAGCATTTT. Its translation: CASSGPRQGDQPQHF.

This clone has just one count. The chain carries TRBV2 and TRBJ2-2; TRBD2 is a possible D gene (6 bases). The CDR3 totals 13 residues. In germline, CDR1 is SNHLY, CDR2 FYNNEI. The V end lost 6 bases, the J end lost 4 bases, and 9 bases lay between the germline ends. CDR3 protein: CASRLLATGELFF. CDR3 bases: TGTGCCAGCAGGTTACTAGCCACCGGGGAGCTGTTTTTT.

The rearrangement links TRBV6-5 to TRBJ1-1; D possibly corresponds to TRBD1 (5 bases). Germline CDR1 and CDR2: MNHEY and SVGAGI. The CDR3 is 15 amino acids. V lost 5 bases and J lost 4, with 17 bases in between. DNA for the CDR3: TGTGCCAGCAGTGGGGCGGGAGGGGCCGGCACTGAAGCTTTCTTT. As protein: CASSGAGGAGTEAFF.

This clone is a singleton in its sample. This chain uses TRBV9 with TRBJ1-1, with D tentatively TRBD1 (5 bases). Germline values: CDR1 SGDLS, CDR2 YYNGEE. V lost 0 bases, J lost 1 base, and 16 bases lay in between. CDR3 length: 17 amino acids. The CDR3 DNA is TGTGCCAGCAGCGTAGAAGCCAGGGCGAAGGAGAACACTGAAGCTTTCTTT. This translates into CASSVEARAKENTEAFF.

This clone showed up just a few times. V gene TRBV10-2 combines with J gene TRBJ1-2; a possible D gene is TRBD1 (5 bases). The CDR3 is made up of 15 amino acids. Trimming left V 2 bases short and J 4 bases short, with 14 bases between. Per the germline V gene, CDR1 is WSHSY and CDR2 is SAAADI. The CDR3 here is CASSEGGEPTYGYTF. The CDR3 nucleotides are TGCGCCAGCAGTGAGGGAGGGGAACCTACCTATGGCTACACCTTC.

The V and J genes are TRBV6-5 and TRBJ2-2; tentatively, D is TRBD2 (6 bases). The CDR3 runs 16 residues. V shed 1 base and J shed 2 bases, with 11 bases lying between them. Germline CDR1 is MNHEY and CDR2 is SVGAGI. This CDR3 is CASSYYRDFNTGELFF. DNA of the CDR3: TGTGCCAGCAGTTACTACCGGGACTTCAACACCGGGGAGCTGTTTTTT.

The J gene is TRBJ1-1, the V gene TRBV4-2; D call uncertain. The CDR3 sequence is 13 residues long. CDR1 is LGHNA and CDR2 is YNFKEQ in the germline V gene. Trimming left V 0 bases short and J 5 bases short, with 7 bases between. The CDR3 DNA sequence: TGTGCCAGCAGCCAAGAGGTAGCAACTGAAGCTTTCTTT. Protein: CASSQEVATEAFF.